The sample holds many counts of the clone carrying this T cell receptor beta chain. Its antigen is undetermined. The data stem from a study of T cell repertoires in cytomegalovirus infection. Study information: Signatures in public TCR beta sequences pointed to both CMV infection and matching HLA type.

TCRdb re-called the reads with MiXCR, one entry per CDR3 protein. The table includes roughly 230,000 distinct CDR3 sequences, roughly 6.5% detected once. Regarding the study as a whole: Cumulative frequency (of public TCR beta family members) identified carriers of CMV plus the relevant HLA. Ex vivo, HLA-C-restricted CMV-specific TCR beta clonotypes prevailed over the rest of the response.

Germline CDR1 SEHNR, CDR2 FQNEAQ (reference sequence). The CDR3 extends over 14 amino acids. The V and J ends lost 6 bases and 2 bases respectively, with 10 bases between them. The material sequenced was PBMCs. The clonotype was recovered from a human donor in good health (CMV status not recorded). Some clones in this sample may be carry-over from other donors' samples. The gene calls are TRBV7-9 and TRBJ2-2, with no clear D. The CDR3 here is CASRLGGNTGELFF. CDR3 bases: TGTGCCAGCAGACTCGGCGGTAACACCGGGGAGCTGTTTTTT.